Presented here are 11 T cell receptor beta chains from one specimen sequenced in a study of molecular identifiers for immune sequencing clone quantification. TCRdb recomputed calls from the PCR reads with MiXCR, one row per CDR3 protein. Of under 800,000 distinct CDR3 sequences detected, about 25% appear once; the ten largest clones hold 0.75% to 0.8%. Sequencing was performed on naive CD8+ T cells from blood, with Jurkat cell RNA spiked in. Sample subset: FACS-sorted CD8+CD4-CCR7+CD45RA+ naive T cells. The receptors come from a human donor in good health. Some libraries in this study had Jurkat cell RNA spiked in.

With regard to this clonotype: The limits of the CDR3 on the DNA are not certain, so only TCRdb's listed CDR3 is given. The chain has TRBV4-3 and TRBJ1-1; the table's D call TRBD1 went unverified against the DNA. Germline CDR1 is LGHNA and CDR2 is YSLEER. Inclusive of both ends, the CDR3 amounts to 16 amino acids. CDR3 region: CASSQDTVGGGTETFF.

This clonotype came up many times. V gene TRBV14 combines with J gene TRBJ2-7, with TRBD2 matching over 7 bases. The V segment lost 3 bases and the J segment 5 bases; nucleotides outside the gene matches: 7. The V gene's germline CDR1 is SGHDN and CDR2 FVKESK. The CDR3 length is 14 residues. The CDR3 region is CASSHSGGVDEQYF. Written as DNA, the CDR3 is TGTGCCAGCAGCCACTCTGGGGGGGTTGACGAGCAGTACTTC. The complete variable domain, with remaining parts taken from reference TRBV14 and TRBJ2-7, reads EAGVTQFPSHSVIEKGQTVTLRCDPISGHDNLYWYRRVMGKEIKFLLHFVKESKQDESGMPNNRFLAERTGGTYSTLKVQPAELEDSGVYFCASSHSGGVDEQYFGPGTRLTVT.

The chain couples TRBV19 to TRBJ2-2, with 11 nucleotides matching TRBD1. The J segment lost 0 bases and the V segment lost 6 bases, leaving 6 bases of the junction unmatched. CDR1 is LNHDA and CDR2 is SQIVND in the germline V gene (reference sequence). The CDR3 sequence is 17 residues long. This CDR3 reads CASRGQGAYPNTGELFF. For the CDR3, the DNA is TGTGCCAGTAGAGGACAGGGGGCTTACCCGAACACCGGGGAGCTGTTTTTT.

This clonotype was counted a few times. This rearrangement joins TRBV12-3 or TRBV12-4 to TRBJ2-7, with a tentative D call TRBD1 (6 bases). This CDR3 region has 11 residues. Trimming took off 5 bases at V and 12 bases at J, with 14 bases between the two ends. DNA for the CDR3: TGTGCCAGCAGTCAAACAGGGTATCCGTACTTC. This codes for CASSQTGYPYF.

In the case of this clonotype: A much larger clone differs by one base, so this may be a read error. The J gene is TRBJ2-1, the V gene TRBV14; D possibly uses TRBD1 or TRBD2 (5 bases each). Germline lookup yields CDR1 SGHDN and CDR2 FVKESK. Trimming cost V 4 bases and J 8 bases, with 12 bases left between them. The CDR3 is 13 amino acids. CDR3 nucleotide sequence: TGTGCCAGCAGCCCGGGACCAGCTCATGAGCAGTTCTTC. Protein sequence: CASSPGPAHEQFF. Full variable domain (missing parts from reference TRBV14 and TRBJ2-1): EAGVTQFPSHSVIEKGQTVTLRCDPISGHDNLYWYRRVMGKEIKFLLHFVKESKQDESGMPNNRFLAERTGGTYSTLKVQPAELEDSGVYFCASSPGPAHEQFFGPGTRLTVL.

This sequence joins TRBV3-1 and TRBJ2-1, with 7 positions matching TRBD1. Germline CDR1 LGHDT, CDR2 YNNKEL (reference sequence). The junction had 11 bases not matched to a gene; V was cut back by 0 bases and J by 9 bases. The CDR3 is made up of 16 amino acids. The CDR3 reads CASSQEEERGPAEQFF. The CDR3 DNA reads TGTGCCAGCAGCCAAGAAGAGGAAAGGGGGCCGGCTGAGCAGTTCTTC.

Points on this clonotype: Being one base from a much bigger clone, this may be a read error. The chain carries TRBV12-3 or TRBV12-4 and TRBJ1-1, with 7 positions matching TRBD1. The CDR3 sequence is 14 residues long. DNA of the CDR3: TGTCCCAGCATCCCAGACAGGGTAGACACTGAAGCTTTCTTT. It encodes CPSIPDRVDTEAFF.

The gene calls are TRBV4-2 and TRBJ2-7, with 9 bases that match TRBD1. CDR3 length: 17 residues. After removal of 0 bases from V and 3 bases from J, the junction contained 9 bases not matched to a gene. The germline V gene has CDR1 LGHNA and CDR2 YNFKEQ. CDR3: CASSQDSPGQGLYEQYF. The DNA for the CDR3 is TGTGCCAGCAGCCAAGATTCTCCGGGACAGGGCCTCTACGAGCAGTACTTC.

This clonotype was observed many times. The gene calls are TRBV19 and TRBJ1-5; D is uncertain. The length of the CDR3 is 12 residues. CDR1 LNHDA and CDR2 SQIVND come from the germline V gene (reference sequence). V was pared by 4 bases and J by 7 bases, with 8 bases between. The DNA for the CDR3 is TGTGCCAGTAGTACGGGGTACCAGCCCCAGCATTTT. This translates into CASSTGYQPQHF.

The rearrangement joins TRBV4-3 to TRBJ1-1; D unresolved. Trimming pared 0 bases from V and 4 bases from J, leaving 18 bases between. This CDR3 has 17 amino acids. Germline lookup yields CDR1 LGHNA and CDR2 YSLEER. The CDR3 DNA reads TGCGCCAGCAGCCAAGACGTGTTTATCGGGTCGACCACTGAAGCTTTCTTT. Amino acid sequence: CASSQDVFIGSTTEAFF.

With regard to this clonotype: One end of the junction varies from germline; a read error may be responsible. The chain employs TRBV20-1 and TRBJ2-5; 10 nucleotides line up with TRBD2. The germline CDR1 and CDR2 sequences are DFQATT and SNEGSKA (reference sequence). The CDR3 has 14 residues. The CDR3 sequence: CCATGLAEQETQYF. CDR3 coding DNA: TGCTGTGCTACAGGACTAGCGGAACAAGAGACCCAGTACTTC.